This T cell receptor (beta chain) is drawn from a study of T cells in Graves' hyperthyroidism and ophthalmopathy. Findings and limits, study-wide: The majority of expanded thyroid clonotypes above 0.001 also appeared in blood.

V was trimmed by 2 bases and J by 4 bases, leaving 18 bases between them. CDR3 size: 16 residues. CDR1 and CDR2 (germline): MNHEY, SMNVEV (reference sequence). Patients with uncontrolled infections, other autoimmune diseases, pregnancy or lactation were excluded. This clonotype was counted ten times or more. No antigen is known for it. RNA transcripts gave rise to amplified TCR beta CDR3 regions. The HTBI set primed first-round TCR CDR3 RT-PCR. In TCRdb, the multiplex PCR reads were re-called with MiXCR into one record per CDR3 protein. This table has more than 450,000 distinct CDR3 sequences, around 15% appearing once.

Sample: blood. The chain joins TRBV27 to TRBJ2-7; TRBD1 is a possible D gene (5 bases). This clonotype originated in a middle-aged woman with Graves' hyperthyroidism. The CDR3 sequence is CASSLRPGYSQYEQYF. The CDR3 DNA reads as TGTGCCAGCAGTTTAAGACCAGGGTACTCTCAATACGAGCAGTACTTC.